A selection of T cell receptor beta chains follows, all from one sample in a study of CD8 T cells in Susac syndrome. TCRdb itself ran the immunoSEQ multiplex PCR reads through MiXCR, one entry per CDR3 protein. Among 180,000 or so distinct CDR3 sequences listed, 90% to 95% were seen once. The sequencing input was CD4+ T cells from PBMCs. Every receptor here comes from a human donor with multiple sclerosis. Both conserved end residues are part of each CDR3. The D gene is left open where the match is weak. Some rows have no size entry. The others give once, few or many, or a class for an expanded clone.

. | TRBJ2-5 | TRBV5-6 | 15 | . | CASSLASGRGETQYF | TGTGCCAGCAGCTTGGCGTCGGGGCGCGGAGAGACCCAGTACTTC
. | TRBJ2-5 | TRBV29-1 | 13 | . | CSVAGYKGETQYF | TGCAGCGTTGCCGGATACAAGGGAGAGACCCAGTACTTC
. | TRBJ2-1 | TRBV9 | 13 | . | CASSVGPDNEQFF | TGTGCCAGCAGCGTAGGACCAGACAATGAGCAGTTCTTC
. | TRBJ2-5 | TRBV4-2 | 15 | . | CASSQDLSGPETQYF | TGTGCCAGCAGCCAAGATTTGAGCGGGCCGGAGACCCAGTACTTC
. | TRBJ2-7 | TRBV29-1 | 13 | . | CSAYSRATYEQYF | TGCAGCGCCTATTCCCGGGCCACCTACGAGCAGTACTTC
. | TRBJ1-1 | TRBV27 | 15 | TRBD1 | CASSQGQGRGTEAFF | TGTGCCAGCAGTCAGGGACAGGGCCGCGGCACTGAAGCTTTCTTT
. | TRBJ2-3 | TRBV2 | 14 | . | CASNLGLGTDTQYF | TGTGCCAGTAACCTAGGGTTAGGCACAGATACGCAGTATTTT
once | TRBJ1-2 | TRBV29-1 | 9 | . | CAVEVGYTF | TGCGCAGTTGAGGTTGGCTACACCTTC
. | TRBJ1-2 | TRBV15 | 12 | . | CATSGENYGYTF | TGTGCCACCAGTGGGGAGAACTATGGCTACACCTTC
few | TRBJ1-1 | TRBV18 | 13 | . | CASSRGMNTEAFF | TGTGCCAGCTCACGGGGAATGAACACTGAAGCTTTCTTT
. | TRBJ1-1 | TRBV7-9 | 14 | . | CASSGQGGDTEAFF | TGTGCCAGCAGCGGGCAGGGAGGCGACACTGAAGCTTTCTTT
. | TRBJ2-5 | TRBV12-3/TRBV12-4 | 13 | TRBD2 | CASRPSGRWTQYF | TGTGCCAGCAGACCTAGCGGTCGATGGACCCAGTACTTC
. | TRBJ2-7 | TRBV20-1 | 13 | TRBD2 | CSARQGAGGEQYF | TGCAGTGCTAGACAGGGAGCGGGAGGCGAGCAGTACTTC
. | TRBJ2-7 | TRBV29-1 | 11 | . | CSVDLGGEQYF | TGCAGCGTTGATCTTGGAGGCGAGCAGTACTTC
. | TRBJ2-1 | TRBV7-3 | 14 | . | CASSRDTGDNEQFF | TGTGCCAGCAGCCGGGATACCGGGGACAATGAGCAGTTCTTC
. | TRBJ2-2 | TRBV5-1 | 15 | TRBD1 | CASSSGQVNTGELFF | TGCGCCAGCAGCTCTGGACAGGTGAACACCGGGGAGCTGTTTTTT
. | TRBJ2-7 | TRBV13 | 11 | . | CASSLLFKQYF | TGTGCCAGCAGCCTCCTGTTCAAGCAGTACTTC
. | TRBJ2-3 | TRBV27 | 15 | . | CASSERGLSTDTQYF | TGTGCCAGCAGTGAGAGGGGCCTCAGCACAGATACGCAGTATTTT
. | TRBJ2-5 | TRBV12-3/TRBV12-4 | 15 | TRBD1 | CASSLHRGWQETQYF | TGTGCCAGCAGCTTGCACAGGGGGTGGCAAGAGACCCAGTACTTC
. | TRBJ2-7 | TRBV30 | 12 | . | CAWSVTGYEQYF | TGTGCCTGGAGTGTAACAGGCTACGAGCAGTACTTC
. | TRBJ2-3 | TRBV4-1 | 12 | . | CASSHMFDTQYF | TGCGCCAGCAGCCACATGTTCGATACGCAGTATTTT
. | TRBJ2-7 | TRBV5-1 | 12 | . | CASSLPTYEQYF | TGCGCCAGCAGCTTGCCCACCTACGAGCAGTACTTC
. | TRBJ1-4 | TRBV5-1 | 16 | . | CASSLGQGRNFEKLFF | TGCGCCAGCAGCTTGGGGCAGGGCAGGAACTTTGAAAAACTGTTTTTT
. | TRBJ2-3 | TRBV18 | 14 | . | CASSPPRGTDTQYF | TGTGCCAGCTCACCTCCACGCGGCACAGATACGCAGTATTTT
. | TRBJ2-5 | TRBV29-1 | 17 | TRBD2 | CSVGGHGTSGRKETQYF | TGCAGCGTTGGGGGCCACGGGACTAGCGGGAGGAAAGAGACCCAGTACTTC
. | TRBJ2-3 | TRBV20-1 | 14 | . | CSASIPGGTDTQYF | TGCAGTGCTAGTATCCCGGGGGGCACAGATACGCAGTATTTT
. | TRBJ1-2 | TRBV9 | 14 | . | CASSARQNIRGYTF | TGTGCCAGCAGCGCCCGACAAAACATACGGGGCTACACCTTC
. | TRBJ1-1 | TRBV7-2 | 16 | . | CASSLSAAGLDTEAFF | TGTGCCAGCAGCTTAAGTGCGGCGGGATTGGACACTGAAGCTTTCTTT
. | TRBJ2-6 | TRBV10-3 | 16 | TRBD2 | CAAGRTSGAGANVLTF | TGTGCCGCCGGTAGGACTAGCGGGGCCGGGGCCAACGTCCTGACTTTC
. | TRBJ2-7 | TRBV29-1 | 12 | . | CSVGGLVHEQYF | TGCAGCGTTGGGGGTCTAGTCCACGAGCAGTACTTC
. | TRBJ1-5 | TRBV20-1 | 13 | . | CSARGQGNQPQHF | TGCAGTGCTAGAGGGCAGGGTAATCAGCCCCAGCATTTT
. | TRBJ2-5 | TRBV3-1 | 16 | . | CASSPGSGTSAETQYF | TGTGCCAGCAGCCCCGGCTCCGGGACTTCGGCCGAGACCCAGTACTTC
. | TRBJ2-2 | TRBV7-2 | 13 | . | CASSSTFTGELFF | TGTGCCAGCAGCTCGACTTTTACCGGGGAGCTGTTTTTT
. | TRBJ2-1 | TRBV2 | 13 | . | CASSWGSNDLQFF | TGTGCCAGCAGCTGGGGCAGCAATGATCTGCAGTTCTTC
. | TRBJ2-5 | TRBV14 | 15 | TRBD2 | CASSRGTSGEETQYF | TGTGCCAGCAGCCGTGGGACTAGCGGGGAGGAGACCCAGTACTTC
once | TRBJ2-7 | TRBV30 | 13 | . | CAWDTGTLRRQYF | TGTGCCTGGGATACCGGGACCCTGCGGAGGCAGTACTTC
. | TRBJ1-4 | TRBV15 | 17 | TRBD1 | CATSRDAGGGTSEKLFF | TGTGCCACCAGCAGAGATGCAGGGGGAGGTACGAGTGAAAAACTGTTTTTT
. | TRBJ1-2 | TRBV29-1 | 13 | . | CSVDSRGGYGYTF | TGCAGCGTTGATAGCAGGGGAGGCTATGGCTACACCTTC
. | TRBJ2-4 | TRBV30 | 11 | . | CAWSLGRIQYF | TGTGCCTGGAGTTTAGGGAGAATTCAGTACTTC
. | TRBJ2-5 | TRBV4-1 | 15 | TRBD2 | CASSQTSGGWETQYF | TGCGCCAGCAGCCAAACTAGCGGGGGGTGGGAGACCCAGTACTTC